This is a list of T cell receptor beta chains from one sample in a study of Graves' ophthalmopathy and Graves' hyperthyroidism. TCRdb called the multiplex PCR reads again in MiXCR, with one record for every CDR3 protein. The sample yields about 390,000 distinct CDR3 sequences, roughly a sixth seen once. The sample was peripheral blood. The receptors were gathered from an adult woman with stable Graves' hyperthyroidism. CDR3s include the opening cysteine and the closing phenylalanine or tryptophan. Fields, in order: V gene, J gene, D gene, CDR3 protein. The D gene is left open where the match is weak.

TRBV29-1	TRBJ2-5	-	CSVEVGRETQYF
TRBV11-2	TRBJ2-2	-	CASSRNPGDYHSRELFF
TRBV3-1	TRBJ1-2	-	CASSQDWTGGRGYGYTF
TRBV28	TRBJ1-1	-	CASSLGGARGTEAFF
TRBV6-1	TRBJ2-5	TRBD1	CASNLPGQGEQETQYF
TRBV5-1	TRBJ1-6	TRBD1	CASSGGTGANSPLHF
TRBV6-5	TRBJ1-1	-	CASSVTGDSEAFF
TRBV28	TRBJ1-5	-	CASSLLGASGSNQPQHF
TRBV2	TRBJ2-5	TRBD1	CASSWDRYQETQYF
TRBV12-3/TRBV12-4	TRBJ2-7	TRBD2	CASSLVDGRKTYEQYF
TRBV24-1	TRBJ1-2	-	CATSTGDDGYTF
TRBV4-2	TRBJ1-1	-	CASSQDKIYTEAFF
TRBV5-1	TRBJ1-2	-	CASSPGLGTLGYTF
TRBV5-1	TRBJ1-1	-	CASSLAAYTEAFF